One sample yielded the 16 T cell receptor beta chains listed below, sequenced in a study of response to subunit inactivated influenza vaccine. TCRdb reanalysed the RT-PCR reads using MiXCR and keeps one entry per CDR3 protein. The sample has some 500,000 distinct CDR3 sequences; approximately 12% are singletons. The source was PBMCs from blood, collected more than 35 days after vaccination. The receptors shown here come from a man aged 45-65 years who received an inactivated influenza vaccine.

The CDR3 reads CASSLFLGGSGYEQYF. Here the CDR3 DNA reads TGTGCCAGCAGCCTCTTCCTGGGCGGGAGTGGGTACGAGCAGTACTTC. V and J are TRBV7-2 and TRBJ2-7; 7 positions agree with TRBD2. This CDR3 spans 16 amino acids. Per germline, CDR1 SGHTA and CDR2 FQGNSA. V dropped 5 bases and J dropped 4; count of bases not matched to a gene: 14.

The chain joins TRBV5-1 to TRBJ2-5; D is unclear. Germline loops: CDR1 SGHRS, CDR2 YFSETQ. The CDR3 runs 14 residues. The germline V and J ends were trimmed by 0 bases and 1 base, with 7 bases remaining between them. The CDR3 DNA sequence: TGCGCCAGCAGCTTGGGCGCTACCCAAGAGACCCAGTACTTC. Protein product: CASSLGATQETQYF.

In its sample, this clonotype was seen a few times. The gene calls are TRBV28 and TRBJ2-2, with 9 bases matching TRBD2. Germline loops: CDR1 MDHEN, CDR2 SYDVKM. The CDR3 is 16 amino acids. The trim removed 6 bases at V and 5 bases at J, leaving 10 bases unmatched. CDR3 nucleotides: TGTGCCAGCAGCGGATTTAGCGGGAGAGGAACCGGGGAGCTGTTTTTT. It yields the protein CASSGFSGRGTGELFF.

The V call is TRBV6-2 or TRBV6-3, the J call TRBJ1-2; D might be TRBD1 (6 bases). The V end was cut by 0 bases, the J end by 8 bases, with 13 bases between. Germline CDR1 is MNHEY and CDR2 is SVGEGT. This CDR3 region has 14 residues. In DNA, the CDR3 is TGTGCCAGCAGTTACTCAGGACCCGGGGGCGGCTACACCTTC. Translated, it gives CASSYSGPGGGYTF.

This clonotype was seen at least ten times. The chain has TRBV10-3 and TRBJ2-3, with unresolved D. The germline V and J ends were trimmed by 2 bases and 2 bases, with 2 bases remaining between them. The CDR3 covers 12 residues. Germline V gives CDR1 ENHRY, CDR2 SYGVKD. The CDR3 reads CAISENTDTQYF. For the CDR3, the DNA is TGTGCCATCAGTGAGAACACAGATACGCAGTATTTT.

This chain joins TRBV15 and TRBJ2-5, with D perhaps being TRBD1 or TRBD2 (5 bases each). The germline V gene has CDR1 LNHNV and CDR2 YYDKDF (reference sequence). V was cut by 1 base and J by 5 bases, with 14 bases left in between. The length of the CDR3 is 15 residues. The CDR3 coding sequence is TGTGCCACCAGCAGAGGGGGGATCCGTGGGGAGACCCAGTACTTC. It translates to CATSRGGIRGETQYF. Based on the CDR3 plus reference TRBV15 and TRBJ2-5, the full variable domain is DAMVIQNPRYQVTQFGKPVTLSCSQTLNHNVMYWYQQKSSQAPKLLFHYYDKDFNNEADTPDNFQSRRPNTSFCFLDIRSPGLGDTAMYLCATSRGGIRGETQYFGPGTRLLVL.

This chain connects TRBV6-2 or TRBV6-3 to TRBJ2-1; 12 nucleotides agree with TRBD2. This CDR3 region has 17 residues. J lost 9 bases, V lost 2 bases, and 11 bases had no gene match. Germline V CDR1 and CDR2: MNHEY, SVGEGT. CDR3 DNA: TGTGCCAGCAGTTACACGCTTTCTAGCGGGGGGGCATTTGAGCAGTTCTTC. Protein product: CASSYTLSSGGAFEQFF.

The table lists this clonotype with a few counts. The V and J genes are TRBV20-1 and TRBJ2-7; TRBD1 matches at 8 bases. The CDR3 spans 14 residues. CDR1 is DFQATT and CDR2 is SNEGSKA in the germline V gene (reference sequence). J gave up 2 bases and V 3 bases, and 6 bases lay outside the gene matches. The CDR3 DNA reads as TGCAGTGCTAGTACCAACAGGGGGGCCTACGAGCAGTACTTC. Translated: CSASTNRGAYEQYF.

This clonotype appeared a few times. V gene TRBV6-5 combines with J gene TRBJ2-3; 7 bases map to TRBD2. The CDR3 length is 14 residues. V trimming: 2 bases; J trimming: 1 base; junction bases outside the gene matches: 0. Germline assignment: CDR1 MNHEY and CDR2 SVGAGI. Here the CDR3 reads CASSYAGGTDTQYF. The CDR3 coding sequence is TGTGCCAGCAGTTACGCGGGAGGCACAGATACGCAGTATTTT.

The genes are TRBV7-2 and TRBJ2-1; TRBD2 aligns across 8 bases. The CDR3 covers 16 residues. Unmatched junction bases numbered 9, after V lost 5 bases and J lost 3 bases. Per germline, CDR1 SGHTA and CDR2 FQGNSA. The CDR3 loop reads CASSPRSLADYNEQFF. CDR3 bases: TGTGCCAGCAGCCCTCGGTCACTAGCGGACTACAATGAGCAGTTCTTC. The variable domain in full, completed from reference TRBV7-2 and TRBJ2-1, reads GAGVSQSPSNKVTEKGKDVELRCDPISGHTALYWYRQSLGQGLEFLIYFQGNSAPDKSGLPSDRFSAERTGGSVSTLTIQRTQQEDSAVYLCASSPRSLADYNEQFFGPGTRLTVL.

This clonotype turned up a few times. V gene TRBV20-1 combines with J gene TRBJ2-1, with D possibly matching TRBD1 (5 bases). CDR1 is DFQATT and CDR2 is SNEGSKA in the germline V gene (reference sequence). V was cut by 6 bases and J by 2 bases, with 17 bases left in between. The CDR3 contains 15 residues. DNA of the CDR3: TGCAGTGCACCCTTCGCCAGGGTCCCCTACAATGAGCAGTTCTTC. Encoded protein: CSAPFARVPYNEQFF.

As for this clonotype: Since the CDR3 does not end with the conserved phenylalanine or tryptophan, this likely comes from a read error. The chain employs TRBV15 and TRBJ2-7, with 13 bases aligning to TRBD2. The germline CDR1 and CDR2 sequences are LNHNV and YYDKDF (reference sequence). V trimming: 5 bases; J trimming: 5 bases; junction bases outside the gene matches: 3. The CDR3 length is 14 residues. CDR3 bases: TGTGCCACCAGCCCGGGACTAGCGGGAAACGAGCAGTACTAC. It is translated as CATSPGLAGNEQYY.

The chain uses TRBV11-3 and TRBJ2-1; TRBD2 agrees at 9 bases. V shed 1 base, J shed 9 bases, and the junction held 7 bases outside the gene matches. The length of the CDR3 is 15 residues. CDR1 and CDR2 (germline): SGHNT, YENEEA. The CDR3 region has the DNA TGTGCCAGCAGCTTAGGTAGCGGGAGTACGGGTGAGCAGTTCTTC. Amino acid sequence: CASSLGSGSTGEQFF.

This clonotype was observed a handful of times. The chain joins TRBV27 to TRBJ2-1, with D maybe TRBD2 (6 bases). The germline V gene encodes CDR1 MNHEY and CDR2 SMNVEV (reference sequence). The CDR3 has 14 residues. Trimming cost V 2 bases and J 8 bases, with 13 bases left between them. CDR3 sequence reads: CASSLVAVGDEQFF. For the CDR3, the DNA is TGTGCCAGCAGTTTAGTAGCGGTTGGCGATGAGCAGTTCTTC.

This chain uses TRBV28 with TRBJ2-7, with D maybe TRBD2 (5 bases). Germline V gene lookup returns CDR1 MDHEN and CDR2 SYDVKM. The CDR3 contains 13 residues. V was pared by 2 bases and J by 10 bases, with 15 bases between. CDR3 region: CASSLKLARQQYF. As DNA, the CDR3 is TGTGCCAGCAGTTTAAAGCTAGCCCGACAACAGTACTTC. The full variable domain, its missing parts supplied by reference TRBV28 and TRBJ2-7, is DVKVTQSSRYLVKRTGEKVFLECVQDMDHENMFWYRQDPGLGLRLIYFSYDVKMKEKGDIPEGYSVSREKKERFSLILESASTNQTSMYLCASSLKLARQQYFGPGTRLTVT.

This clonotype was observed a few times. The chain is built from TRBV15 and TRBJ2-1; 8 bases are a match to TRBD2. Germline CDR1 and CDR2: LNHNV and YYDKDF (reference sequence). The V gene end was trimmed by 0 bases and the J gene end by 7 bases; junction bases not matched to a gene: 5. This CDR3 comprises 15 residues. The CDR3 sequence: CATSRDLGLENEQFF. The CDR3 DNA sequence: TGTGCCACCAGCAGAGATTTGGGACTAGAAAATGAGCAGTTCTTC.